A selection of T cell receptor beta chains follows, all from one sample in a study of T-cell reconstitution after alpha-beta-depleted transplantation in children. TCRdb redid the calling of the PCR reads with MiXCR, one entry per CDR3 protein. Of hundreds of thousands of distinct CDR3 sequences listed, 10% to 15% were seen once; the top ten hold around 4.5%. The specimen was PBMCs, collected from the stem cell graft. Receptors originate from a human donor who donated a stem cell graft to a child with Fanconi anemia. Each CDR3 is given with its conserved first and last residue.

j_call	v_call	cdr3_aa
TRBJ1-4	TRBV2	CASSDAMQEKLFF
TRBJ2-4	TRBV20-1	CSASRRGPGNIQYF
TRBJ2-7	TRBV18	CASSSRTGDEQYF
TRBJ2-1	TRBV2	CASSRTGFDEQFF
TRBJ2-5	TRBV12-3/TRBV12-4	CASSFDETQYF
TRBJ2-2	TRBV6-2/TRBV6-3	CASSYGPIGELFF
TRBJ2-1	TRBV29-1	CSGEARRSSYNEQFF
TRBJ2-1	TRBV18	CASSPPRRGGLLNEQFF
TRBJ1-1	TRBV12-3/TRBV12-4	CASGDVGSAGTEAFF
TRBJ2-2	TRBV4-3	CASSQGRGVDSGELFF
TRBJ2-2	TRBV6-1	CASRRGTGGNTGELFF
TRBJ1-5	TRBV5-5	CASSVMINSNQPQHF
TRBJ1-1	TRBV5-6	CASSLFRGGAFF
TRBJ2-1	TRBV6-2/TRBV6-3	CASSWAPTGQGANEQFF
TRBJ1-2	TRBV2	CAGYHEEDGYTF
TRBJ2-7	TRBV6-1	CASSETKGIRTGEGEQYF
TRBJ2-1	TRBV20-1	CSASNRQYDEQFF
TRBJ2-3	TRBV5-6	CASSLVAGAFTDTQYF
TRBJ2-3	TRBV5-1	CASSLERGGDTDTQYF
TRBJ1-1	TRBV9	CASSASRGSGTEAFF
TRBJ2-1	TRBV4-3	CASSQEAGLVRSF
TRBJ2-2	TRBV9	CASSVRDISTGELFF
TRBJ2-1	TRBV7-2	CASSPLAGGNEQFF
TRBJ1-4	TRBV7-9	CASSARPGGLNEKLFF
TRBJ1-1	TRBV20-1	CRGVLNTEAFF
TRBJ2-1	TRBV12-3/TRBV12-4	CASAQGRREQFF
TRBJ2-1	TRBV5-8	CASRIQGYNEQFF
TRBJ2-7	TRBV30	CAWSVFKGSPYEQYF
TRBJ1-6	TRBV18	CASSLSFPVDSPLHF
TRBJ1-1	TRBV10-3	CAISQRAPAPEAFF
TRBJ1-2	TRBV12-3/TRBV12-4	CASRDDRTVYGYTF
TRBJ1-2	TRBV5-1	CASRAGTEGGYTF
TRBJ1-1	TRBV15	CATSSTPLNTEAFF
TRBJ2-5	TRBV25-1	CASSASIETQYF
TRBJ2-2	TRBV6-1	CASSLSRSGELFF
TRBJ2-2	TRBV12-3/TRBV12-4	CASRVLLAATGELFF
TRBJ2-1	TRBV5-1	CASSSGGGMGEQFF
TRBJ1-2	TRBV2	CASSDPGPGYTF
TRBJ1-5	TRBV6-6	CAAQGRVDQPQHF
TRBJ1-2	TRBV15	CATSRGMGGYTF
TRBJ1-2	TRBV7-2	CASRQQTANYGYTF
TRBJ1-2	TRBV29-1	CSAYNYGYTF
TRBJ2-5	TRBV3-1	CASSQSRDGQETQYF
TRBJ2-1	TRBV27	CASRLRAGGHKFF
TRBJ2-7	TRBV7-9	CASSLDRASSNEQYF
TRBJ1-2	TRBV5-5	CASNSEGQGAQGYTF
TRBJ1-2	TRBV20-1	CSASDQVGDGYTF
TRBJ1-1	TRBV6-1	CASSEARKGTLPEAFF
TRBJ2-2	TRBV10-3	CAISEPPADPNTGELFF
TRBJ2-1	TRBV2	CASSQVGRDNPKGQFF
TRBJ1-1	TRBV6-5	CASSYGTVNTEAFF